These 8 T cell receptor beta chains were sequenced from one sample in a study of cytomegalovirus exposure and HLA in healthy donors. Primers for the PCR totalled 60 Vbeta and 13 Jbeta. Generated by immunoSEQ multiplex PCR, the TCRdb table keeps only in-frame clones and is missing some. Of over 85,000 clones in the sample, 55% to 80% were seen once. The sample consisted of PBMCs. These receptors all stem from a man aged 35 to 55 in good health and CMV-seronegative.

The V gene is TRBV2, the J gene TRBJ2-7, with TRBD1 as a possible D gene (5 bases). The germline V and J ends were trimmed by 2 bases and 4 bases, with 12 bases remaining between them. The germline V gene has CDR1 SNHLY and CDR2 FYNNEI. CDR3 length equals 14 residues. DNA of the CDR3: TGTGCCAGCAGTGAACAGGGAATCCTTTACGAGCAGTACTTC. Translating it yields CASSEQGILYEQYF.

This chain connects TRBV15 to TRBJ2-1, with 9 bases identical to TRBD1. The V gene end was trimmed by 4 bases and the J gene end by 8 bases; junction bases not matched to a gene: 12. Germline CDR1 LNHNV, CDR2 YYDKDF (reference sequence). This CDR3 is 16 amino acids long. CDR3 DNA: TGTGCCACCAGCATCGCGTCGGGGGACAGGGATCATGAGCAGTTCTTC. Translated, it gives CATSIASGDRDHEQFF.

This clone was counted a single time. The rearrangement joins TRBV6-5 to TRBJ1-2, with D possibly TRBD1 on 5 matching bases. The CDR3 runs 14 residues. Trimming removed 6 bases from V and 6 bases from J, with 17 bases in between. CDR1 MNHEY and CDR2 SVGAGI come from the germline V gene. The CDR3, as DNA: TGTGCCAGCAGCCGTACAGACAGTAGGAATGGCTACACCTTC. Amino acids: CASSRTDSRNGYTF.

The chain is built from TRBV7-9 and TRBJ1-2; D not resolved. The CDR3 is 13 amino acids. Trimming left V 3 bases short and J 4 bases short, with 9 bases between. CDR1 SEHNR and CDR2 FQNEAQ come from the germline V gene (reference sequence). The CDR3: CASSLTDVYGYTF. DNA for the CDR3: TGTGCCAGCAGCTTGACTGATGTCTATGGCTACACCTTC.

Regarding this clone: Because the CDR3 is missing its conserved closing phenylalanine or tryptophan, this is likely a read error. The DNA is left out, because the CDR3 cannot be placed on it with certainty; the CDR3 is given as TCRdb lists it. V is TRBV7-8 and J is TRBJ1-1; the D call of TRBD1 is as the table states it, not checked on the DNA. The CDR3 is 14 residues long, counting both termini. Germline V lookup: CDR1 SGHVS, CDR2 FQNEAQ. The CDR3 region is CASSDIRDRPYILL.

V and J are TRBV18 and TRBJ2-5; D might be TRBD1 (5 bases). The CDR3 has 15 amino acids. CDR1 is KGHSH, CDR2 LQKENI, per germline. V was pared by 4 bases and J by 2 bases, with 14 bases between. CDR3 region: CASSLLRTRQETQYF. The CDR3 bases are TGTGCCAGCTCACTACTTAGGACAAGACAAGAGACCCAGTACTTC.

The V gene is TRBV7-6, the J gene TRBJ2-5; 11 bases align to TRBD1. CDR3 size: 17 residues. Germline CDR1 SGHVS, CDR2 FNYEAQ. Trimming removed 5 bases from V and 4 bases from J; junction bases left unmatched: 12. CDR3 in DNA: TGTGCCAGCAGCATCGGAACCGGACAGGGGGCAAGAGAGACCCAGTACTTC. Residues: CASSIGTGQGARETQYF.

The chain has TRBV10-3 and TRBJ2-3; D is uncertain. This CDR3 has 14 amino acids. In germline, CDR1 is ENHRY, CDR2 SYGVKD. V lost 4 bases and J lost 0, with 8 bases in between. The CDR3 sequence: CAISGLTSTDTQYF. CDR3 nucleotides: TGTGCCATCAGTGGGTTAACTAGCACAGATACGCAGTATTTT.